The rows below give T cell receptor beta chains drawn from one sample of a study of molecular identifiers for immune sequencing clone quantification. MiXCR, run by TCRdb on the PCR reads, gives a single entry per CDR3 protein. Here the sample spans about 630,000 distinct CDR3 sequences, over 25% being singletons. Material for sequencing was naive CD8+ T cells from blood, with Jurkat cell RNA spiked in. All receptors derive from a human donor in good health. Some libraries in this study had Jurkat cell RNA spiked in. Each CDR3 is given with its conserved first and last residue. Fields, in order: J gene, V gene, CDR3 protein.

>TRBJ2-7|TRBV10-1
CASSEPLLKGAYEQYF
>TRBJ2-1|TRBV7-9
CASSLEAFHEQFF
>TRBJ2-5|TRBV11-2
CASSLVGDVETQYF
>TRBJ2-2|TRBV20-1
CSPQGANTGELFF
>TRBJ2-3|TRBV30
CAWSLASDSTDTQYF
>TRBJ2-1|TRBV7-6
CASSPAGTGRGLYNEQFF
>TRBJ2-2|TRBV19
CASSITGAVGELFF
>TRBJ2-1|TRBV20-1
CSARWRLAGVYNEQFF
>TRBJ2-3|TRBV7-6
CASGPANHDTQYF
>TRBJ2-5|TRBV11-2
CASSPWTFQETQHF
>TRBJ2-5|TRBV6-2/TRBV6-3
CASKRRGKETQYF
>TRBJ2-7|TRBV5-6
CASSLGQKDEQYF
>TRBJ2-7|TRBV29-1
CSVVLGDGQGFSYEQCF
>TRBJ1-3|TRBV28
CASLGTGNTIYF
>TRBJ2-5|TRBV30
CAHEGPQETQYF
>TRBJ1-5|TRBV6-2/TRBV6-3
CASSFSTDSNQPQHF
>TRBJ1-5|TRBV29-1
CSPQPQHF
>TRBJ1-5|TRBV4-3
CASSPSWDGSNQPQHF
>TRBJ2-7|TRBV6-2/TRBV6-3
CASSYRQGSDEQYF
>TRBJ2-7|TRBV30
CAWSDWTVTYEQYF
>TRBJ2-3|TRBV19
CASPTGADTQYF
>TRBJ2-3|TRBV7-2
CASSSRPSGGGSDTQYF
>TRBJ2-1|TRBV7-9
CASSQNVMSSYNEQFF
>TRBJ2-6|TRBV13
CASSIQQAGGANVLTF
>TRBJ2-7|TRBV20-1
CSARRTREGYEQYF
>TRBJ1-2|TRBV2
CASSTDDREGFSHGYTF
>TRBJ2-3|TRBV19
CASSIDLAGGRTDTQYF
>TRBJ2-7|TRBV7-9
CASSSQLGPEQYF
>TRBJ2-5|TRBV19
CASSTNRLWETQYF
>TRBJ2-3|TRBV5-6
CASSLESVDTQYF
>TRBJ1-5|TRBV27
CASSLYQGGNQPQHF
>TRBJ2-3|TRBV5-5
CAGSLEGTGGFTDTQYF
>TRBJ2-1|TRBV29-1
CSVVGQGAYNEQFF
>TRBJ2-7|TRBV14
CASSSEEGSPVLYEQYF
>TRBJ1-2|TRBV19
CASSIYRDRSYGYTF
>TRBJ2-2|TRBV12-3/TRBV12-4
CASSLALGGELFF
>TRBJ2-7|TRBV4-3
CASSPSLGQGVNYEQYF
>TRBJ2-7|TRBV10-2
CASSDLGPKAYEQYF
>TRBJ2-7|TRBV7-9
CASSPPDGGFEQYF
>TRBJ2-5|TRBV25-1
CASSEWGTSGSQETQYF
>TRBJ2-7|TRBV2
CASSDGVSGQYF
>TRBJ1-5|TRBV7-2
CARRSWGHPPPPF
>TRBJ2-2|TRBV30
CAWSVLGQGTGELFF
>TRBJ2-3|TRBV2
CASSEQASTDTQYF
>TRBJ2-3|TRBV5-4
CASSPSGDTDTQYF
>TRBJ2-7|TRBV28
CASSYNSIYEQYF
>TRBJ2-5|TRBV30
CAWNSGGETQYF
>TRBJ1-5|TRBV19
CASSIGGFSQPQHF
>TRBJ2-7|TRBV29-1
CSVERTEEPYEQYF
>TRBJ1-1|TRBV30
CAWATANTEAFF
>TRBJ1-4|TRBV7-9
CASQSPRDEKLFF
>TRBJ1-1|TRBV4-1
CASSQPDRPNTEAFF
>TRBJ2-1|TRBV4-1
CASSQSPGRDEQFF
>TRBJ2-5|TRBV29-1
CSSTLRGAGEAQYF